Sequencing of this TCR beta chain was carried out in a study of beta chain features in type 1 diabetes. cDNA synthesis used the whole RNA isolate, giving expressed TCRB sequences. The assay was immunoSEQ multiplex PCR, and TCRdb's table has in-frame clones only and misses some. In the table there are about 320,000 clones, around 15% of which are singletons. Looked up from germline, CDR1 is SGHVS and CDR2 is FNYEAQ. The CDR3 totals 13 residues. The V and J ends lost 5 bases and 0 bases respectively, with 6 bases between them. This clonotype originated in a man in his thirties or forties in good health. The source material was central memory CD4+ T cells from blood. The chain employs TRBV7-6 and TRBJ2-3; the D is unclear. The CDR3 loop is CASSRASTDTQYF. Written as DNA, the CDR3 is TGTGCCAGCAGCCGTGCTAGCACAGATACGCAGTATTTT.